This T cell receptor beta chain comes out of a study of Graves' ophthalmopathy and Graves' hyperthyroidism. The wider study: The blood sample was drawn at first diagnosis and before any treatment.

Germline values: CDR1 SGHTS, CDR2 YDEGEE. CDR3 length: 12 amino acids. Trimming cost V 5 bases and J 6 bases; bases outside gene matches: 4. Enrolled hyperthyroidism patients had a new diagnosis, a duration under 2 months, and an age of 18 to 65. The authors amplified TCR beta CDR3 regions, and they did so from RNA transcripts for repertoire sequencing. The workflow started with a first-round RT-PCR run with HTBI primers and then moved on to a second-round multiplex PCR. TCRdb passed the multiplex PCR reads through MiXCR, listing each CDR3 protein once. This table holds 600,000 to 650,000 distinct CDR3 sequences, 20% to 25% found once. Notes on this clonotype: Antigen specificity is unknown.

General study findings and limits: In blood appeared most of the expanded thyroid clonotypes whose frequency exceeded 0.001.

Specimen: peripheral blood. The source of this sequence is a woman in her late teens or twenties with stable Graves' hyperthyroidism. Some clones in this sample may be carry-over from other donors' samples. The V call is TRBV5-8, the J call TRBJ1-2; 7 nucleotides match TRBD1. The CDR3 region is CASRRTGNGYTF. CDR3 sequence (DNA): TGTGCCAGCAGACGGACAGGCAATGGCTACACCTTC.